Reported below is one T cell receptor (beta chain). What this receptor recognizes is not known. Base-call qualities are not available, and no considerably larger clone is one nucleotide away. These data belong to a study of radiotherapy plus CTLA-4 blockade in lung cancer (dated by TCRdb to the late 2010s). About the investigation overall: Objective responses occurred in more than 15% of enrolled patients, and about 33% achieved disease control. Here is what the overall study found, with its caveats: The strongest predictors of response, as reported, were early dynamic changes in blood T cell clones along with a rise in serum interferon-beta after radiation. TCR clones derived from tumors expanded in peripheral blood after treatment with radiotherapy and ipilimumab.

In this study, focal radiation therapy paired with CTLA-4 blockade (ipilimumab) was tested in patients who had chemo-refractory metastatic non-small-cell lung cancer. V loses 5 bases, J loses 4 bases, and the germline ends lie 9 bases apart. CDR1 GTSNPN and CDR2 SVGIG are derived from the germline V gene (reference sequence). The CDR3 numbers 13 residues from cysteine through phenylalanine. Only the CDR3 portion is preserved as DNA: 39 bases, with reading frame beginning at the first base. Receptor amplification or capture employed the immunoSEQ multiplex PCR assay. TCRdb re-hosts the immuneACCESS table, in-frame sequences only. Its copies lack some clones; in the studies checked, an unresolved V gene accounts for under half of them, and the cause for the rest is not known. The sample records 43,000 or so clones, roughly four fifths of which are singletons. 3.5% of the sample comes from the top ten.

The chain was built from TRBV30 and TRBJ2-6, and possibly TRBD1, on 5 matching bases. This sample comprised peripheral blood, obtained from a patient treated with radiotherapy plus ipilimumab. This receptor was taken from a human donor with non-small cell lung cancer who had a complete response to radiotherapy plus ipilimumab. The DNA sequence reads TGTGCCTGGGACAGAACGGGGGCCAACGTCCTGACTTTC. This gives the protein CAWDRTGANVLTF.